Below are 23 T cell receptor beta chains sequenced from a single sample in a study of patients and donors after allogeneic stem cell transplantation. Via MiXCR, TCRdb re-called the RT-PCR reads, giving one row per CDR3 protein. Of some 880,000 distinct CDR3 sequences in the sample, more than 15% were seen once. The sample taken for sequencing was blood, either unsorted or a sorted T cell fraction (not recorded which). The receptors stem from a human donor who was either an allogeneic HSCT recipient or a stem cell or donor lymphocyte infusion donor (not recorded which). It is not recorded whose cells these are; they may come from a transplant donor.

The gene calls are TRBV6-2 or TRBV6-3 and TRBJ2-1, with TRBD2 matching over 8 bases. Per germline, CDR1 MNHEY and CDR2 SVGEGT. This CDR3 comprises 16 residues. The V segment lost 5 bases and the J segment 3 bases; nucleotides outside the gene matches: 9. The CDR3 spells CASSEPGRGDYNEQFF. The CDR3 DNA sequence: TGTGCCAGCAGTGAACCAGGGCGGGGGGACTACAATGAGCAGTTCTTC.

This clonotype was picked up a small number of times. The chain uses TRBV5-1 and TRBJ2-1; 7 bases are shared with TRBD1. Losses at the gene ends were 0 bases for V and 8 bases for J; bases not matched to a gene: 11. The V gene's germline CDR1 is SGHRS and CDR2 YFSETQ. The CDR3 consists of 16 residues. CDR3 sequence: CASSLETQGSFHEQFF. As DNA, the CDR3 is TGCGCCAGCAGCTTGGAGACACAGGGGAGCTTCCATGAGCAGTTCTTC.

This clonotype was seen a few times. The rearrangement joins TRBV29-1 to TRBJ1-1, with D uncertain. This CDR3 region has 15 residues. The ends were cut back, 1 base at V and 2 bases at J, with 14 bases in the middle. CDR1 is SQVTM, CDR2 ANQGSEA, per germline. The DNA of the CDR3 is TGCAGCGTTGAAGGGACGAGCGACGGTAACACTGAAGCTTTCTTT. Protein product: CSVEGTSDGNTEAFF.

This clonotype has a handful of counts. The rearrangement joins TRBV12-3 or TRBV12-4 to TRBJ2-2, with TRBD2 identical over 10 bases. The CDR3 consists of 16 residues. The ends lost 7 bases at V and 0 bases at J; junction bases unmatched: 5. CDR3 in amino acids: CASKKLAGPNTGELFF. CDR3 nucleotides: TGTGCCAGCAAGAAACTAGCGGGACCGAACACCGGGGAGCTGTTTTTT.

The table lists this clonotype with many counts. The CDR3 reads CASSEGDRVFAQPQHF. The CDR3 DNA reads as TGTGCCAGCAGTGAAGGGGACAGGGTATTTGCTCAGCCCCAGCATTTT. The chain is built from TRBV6-1 and TRBJ1-5, with 9 bases fitting TRBD1. The CDR3 is made up of 16 amino acids. Losses at the gene ends were 1 base for V and 6 bases for J; bases not matched to a gene: 7. The germline V gene encodes CDR1 MNHNS and CDR2 SASEGT.

This chain joins TRBV20-1 and TRBJ2-3, with a tentative D call TRBD1 (5 bases). V was shortened by 6 bases and J by 1 base, with 8 bases between the two germline ends. In germline, CDR1 is DFQATT, CDR2 SNEGSKA (reference sequence). This CDR3 region has 12 residues. The CDR3 DNA reads as TGCAGTGCCAGGGCTCGCACAGATACGCAGTATTTT. It specifies CSARARTDTQYF.

The sample holds many counts of this clonotype. The chain uses TRBV6-5 and TRBJ2-1; the D gene is possibly TRBD2 (6 bases). V was shortened by 4 bases and J by 7 bases, with 11 bases between the two germline ends. The germline gives CDR1 MNHEY, CDR2 SVGAGI. The CDR3 is 13 residues long. The CDR3 bases are TGTGCCAGCAGTTTACTAGCTGGAAATGAGCAGTTCTTC. Its protein product is CASSLLAGNEQFF.

The chain employs TRBV24-1 and TRBJ1-5; tentatively, D is TRBD1 (6 bases). Trimming pared 0 bases from V and 2 bases from J, leaving 16 bases between. This CDR3 comprises 18 residues. The germline CDR1 and CDR2 sequences are KGHDR and SFDVKD. For the CDR3, the DNA is TGTGCCACCAGTGATTTGCAACGGGGGCGCAGGGGCAATCAGCCCCAGCATTTT. Translated: CATSDLQRGRRGNQPQHF.

The V and J genes are TRBV29-1 and TRBJ1-1; 8 bases fit TRBD1. The junction had 11 bases not matched to a gene; V was cut back by 4 bases and J by 4 bases. Germline-derived CDR1 and CDR2 are SQVTM and ANQGSEA. This CDR3 has 15 residues. Here the CDR3 reads CSVGVDRVLGTEAFF. The CDR3 nucleotides read TGCAGCGTTGGTGTGGACAGGGTCTTGGGCACTGAAGCTTTCTTT.

The rearrangement joins TRBV12-3 or TRBV12-4 to TRBJ2-5; possibly TRBD1 for D (7 bases). This CDR3 contains 15 residues. The ends were cut back, 4 bases at V and 5 bases at J, with 17 bases in the middle. CDR3 DNA: TGTGCCAGCAGTTCGCGGAGGGGGCTCGAGGAGACCCAGTACTTC. Translating it yields CASSSRRGLEETQYF.

This clonotype was seen more than once but under ten times. The chain joins TRBV3-1 to TRBJ2-4; TRBD2 aligns across 12 bases. CDR1 LGHDT and CDR2 YNNKEL come from the germline V gene (reference sequence). V trimming: 3 bases; J trimming: 4 bases; junction bases outside the gene matches: 4. The CDR3 totals 16 residues. The CDR3 bases are TGTGCCAGCAGCCATCTAGCGGGGGGGCCAAAAAACATTCAGTACTTC. It encodes CASSHLAGGPKNIQYF. The variable domain in full, with the rest retrieved from reference TRBV3-1 and TRBJ2-4, is DTAVSQTPKYLVTQMGNDKSIKCEQNLGHDTMYWYKQDSKKFLKIMFSYNNKELIINETVPNRFSPKSPDKAHLNLHINSLELGDSAVYFCASSHLAGGPKNIQYFGAGTRLSVL.

This chain uses TRBV20-1 with TRBJ1-1; perhaps TRBD1 as D (5 bases). The germline V gene has CDR1 DFQATT and CDR2 SNEGSKA (reference sequence). The CDR3 is 12 residues long. The V end was cut by 6 bases, the J end by 8 bases, with 16 bases between. CDR3 sequence: CSAQQDPLEAFF. Here the CDR3 DNA reads TGCAGTGCCCAACAGGACCCGTTAGAAGCTTTCTTT.

This sequence joins TRBV5-1 and TRBJ1-6; D might be TRBD1 (5 bases). The CDR3 is 17 residues long. V lost 6 bases to trimming and J lost 8 bases, with 24 bases between them. Germline V gene data show CDR1 as SGHRS and CDR2 as YFSETQ. CDR3 sequence: CASKPILAGFGDSPLHF. In DNA form, the CDR3 reads TGCGCCAGCAAACCAATTTTGGCAGGGTTTGGCGATTCACCCCTCCACTTT.

V gene TRBV18 combines with J gene TRBJ1-5; D is unclear. This CDR3 has 15 residues. Germline-derived CDR1 and CDR2 are KGHSH and LQKENI. Trimming stripped 1 base from V and 4 bases from J, with 11 bases between. In DNA form, the CDR3 reads TGTGCCAGCTCACCACTTCGGACGGAGAATCAGCCCCAGCATTTT. Protein product: CASSPLRTENQPQHF.

The rearrangement joins TRBV4-2 to TRBJ1-2; tentative D call: TRBD1 (5 bases). The CDR3 is made up of 13 amino acids. From germline, CDR1 is LGHNA and CDR2 YNFKEQ. Trimming left V 1 base short and J 4 bases short, with 7 bases between. The CDR3 reads CASSQAGIYGYTF. CDR3 nucleotides: TGTGCCAGCAGCCAAGCAGGGATCTATGGCTACACCTTC.

The genes are TRBV24-1 and TRBJ1-1; 7 bases are a match to TRBD1. The CDR3 covers 16 residues. V gave up 5 bases and J gave up 3 bases; unmatched junction bases: 11. Germline loops: CDR1 KGHDR, CDR2 SFDVKD. CDR3 in DNA: TGTGCCACCAGTGCCTCGGGGACAGAGAGAGACACTGAAGCTTTCTTT. Amino acid sequence: CATSASGTERDTEAFF.

The chain uses TRBV20-1 and TRBJ2-1; D is unclear. The CDR3 spans 12 residues. Germline CDR1 DFQATT, CDR2 SNEGSKA (reference sequence). The V and J ends lost 3 bases and 9 bases respectively, with 12 bases between them. CDR3 DNA sequence: TGCAGTGCTAGGCTGGTGTTCGTTGAGCAGTTCTTC. This codes for CSARLVFVEQFF.

V and J are TRBV20-1 and TRBJ1-5; D remains unclear. Germline lookup yields CDR1 DFQATT and CDR2 SNEGSKA (reference sequence). Trimming took 3 bases from V and 11 from J, leaving 17 bases between them. The CDR3 runs 13 residues. Here the CDR3 reads CSASVSGGLTQHF. CDR3 nucleotide sequence: TGCAGTGCTAGTGTTTCAGGCGGTCTGACCCAGCATTTT.

This clonotype appeared a few times. The chain carries TRBV20-1 and TRBJ1-2, with a weak D call TRBD1 (6 bases). The CDR3 extends over 14 amino acids. CDR1 and CDR2 (germline): DFQATT, SNEGSKA (reference sequence). V was trimmed by 6 bases and J by 2 bases, leaving 16 bases between them. In DNA, the CDR3 is TGCAGTGCCTTGGAGGGACAAGGGAACTATGGCTACACCTTC. Its translation is CSALEGQGNYGYTF.

The chain recombines TRBV4-1 with TRBJ1-2; D gene unclear. Trimming took 0 bases from V and 1 from J, leaving 9 bases between them. This CDR3 is built from 15 residues. Germline assignment: CDR1 MGHRA and CDR2 YSYEKL. CDR3 DNA: TGCGCCAGCAGCCAAGACGACGTTAATAACTATGGCTACACCTTC. Amino acids: CASSQDDVNNYGYTF.

This clonotype has a handful of counts. The J gene is TRBJ2-2, the V gene TRBV12-3 or TRBV12-4, with TRBD1 as a possible D gene (5 bases). The CDR3 is 14 residues long. The ends were cut back, 6 bases at V and 10 bases at J, with 18 bases in the middle. The CDR3 nucleotides are TGTGCCAGCAGACCACAGGAGACTTATAAGGAGCTGTTTTTT. It is translated as CASRPQETYKELFF.

CDR3 in DNA: TGTGCCAGCAGCGCGGGGGCAACTAATGAAAAACTGTTTTTT. This encodes CASSAGATNEKLFF. V is TRBV9 and J is TRBJ1-4; a weak D match, TRBD1 (5 bases). V shed 3 bases and J shed 0 bases, with 6 bases lying between them. This CDR3 comprises 14 residues. CDR1 SGDLS and CDR2 YYNGEE come from the germline V gene.

This clonotype was seen more than once but under ten times. The rearrangement links TRBV4-3 to TRBJ2-3; 12 positions match TRBD2. CDR1 and CDR2 (germline): LGHNA, YSLEER. V trimming: 0 bases; J trimming: 1 base; junction bases outside the gene matches: 2. CDR3 size: 17 residues. The CDR3 DNA reads TGCGCCAGCAGCCAAGATCGACTAGCGGGGGGCACAGATACGCAGTATTTT. This gives the protein CASSQDRLAGGTDTQYF.